What follows are 20 T cell receptor beta chains derived from one specimen sequenced in a study of response to subunit inactivated influenza vaccine. Each CDR3 protein is one row after TCRdb ran MiXCR on the RT-PCR reads. The data show a few hundred thousand distinct CDR3 sequences, with approximately 10% seen just once and about 11% held by the top ten. This same sample was also part of a study on T cells expressing NK-cell markers. That work adds: Libraries used 5'RACE template switching adding universal primer site and UMIs.

This specimen was PBMCs from blood, taken on the day of vaccination. The receptors stem from a man between 45 and 60 years old who received an inactivated influenza vaccine.

This chain uses TRBV20-1 with TRBJ2-1; 9 bases align to TRBD2. From germline, CDR1 is DFQATT and CDR2 SNEGSKA (reference sequence). The CDR3 has 15 residues. J was trimmed by 2 bases and V by 3 bases; bases with no gene match: 5. The CDR3 sequence is CSASALAGTYNEQFF. The CDR3 coding sequence is TGCAGTGCTAGTGCACTAGCGGGTACCTACAATGAGCAGTTCTTC.

Notes on this clonotype: This may arise from a read error, as a much more abundant clone is one base away. The CDR3 DNA reads TGTGCCAGCACCATGGCAGGTACGCAGTATTTT. It codes for CASTMAGTQYF. This chain uses TRBV12-3 or TRBV12-4 with TRBJ2-3; D gene uncertain. V lost 7 bases, J lost 8 bases, and 10 bases lay in between. The CDR3 runs to 11 residues.

In its sample, this clonotype was seen a few times. The chain has TRBV2 and TRBJ2-5; 8 bases are shared with TRBD2. Losses at the gene ends were 0 bases for V and 7 bases for J; bases not matched to a gene: 7. CDR3 length: 15 residues. Germline lookup yields CDR1 SNHLY and CDR2 FYNNEI. CDR3: CASSEAPGLGGTQYF. The DNA of the CDR3 is TGTGCCAGCAGTGAAGCACCGGGACTAGGAGGGACCCAGTACTTC.

This clonotype has a handful of counts. The V gene is TRBV7-9, the J gene TRBJ2-7; D ambiguous. The CDR3 is made up of 11 amino acids. Germline loops: CDR1 SEHNR, CDR2 FQNEAQ (reference sequence). Trimming cost V 4 bases and J 8 bases, with 9 bases left between them. The CDR3 is CASSSAVKQYF. The CDR3 DNA is TGTGCCAGCAGCTCTGCGGTAAAGCAGTACTTC.

The chain is built from TRBV20-1 and TRBJ2-7; D ambiguous. V dropped 1 base and J dropped 2 bases, with 12 bases sitting between them. The CDR3 runs 14 residues. Germline assignment: CDR1 DFQATT and CDR2 SNEGSKA (reference sequence). This chain's CDR3 is CSARGAVEAYEQYF. The CDR3 DNA is TGCAGTGCTAGAGGGGCGGTAGAGGCCTACGAGCAGTACTTC.

As to this clonotype: A much larger clone sits a single nucleotide away, making a read error possible. The rearrangement links TRBV6-1 to TRBJ2-3, with unresolved D. V dropped 6 bases and J dropped 3 bases, with 13 bases sitting between them. The germline V gene encodes CDR1 MNHNS and CDR2 SASEGT. This CDR3 spans 14 amino acids. CDR3 residues: CASRGRTRTDTQYF. CDR3 coding DNA: TGTGCCAGCAGAGGGCGCACCAGGACAGATACGCAGTATTTT.

This clonotype was seen a handful of times. The CDR3 nucleotides read TGTGCCAGCAGCACCGGACTAGCGGGTGCACCAGATACGCAGTATTTT. Encoded protein: CASSTGLAGAPDTQYF. This rearrangement joins TRBV7-9 to TRBJ2-3, with 11 bases identical to TRBD2. Germline values: CDR1 SEHNR, CDR2 FQNEAQ (reference sequence). The CDR3 totals 16 residues. J was trimmed by 4 bases and V by 5 bases; bases with no gene match: 8.

V gene TRBV20-1 combines with J gene TRBJ1-6, with no clear D. V lost 1 base to trimming and J lost 0 bases, with 7 bases between them. The CDR3 is made up of 15 amino acids. Germline V lookup: CDR1 DFQATT, CDR2 SNEGSKA (reference sequence). The CDR3 region has the DNA TGCAGTGCTAGAGGTTATAGCTCCTATAATTCACCCCTCCACTTT. This translates into CSARGYSSYNSPLHF.

The CDR3 reads CASSQDEGGYTF. The CDR3 DNA follows: TGCGCCAGCAGCCAAGACGAGGGGGGCTACACCTTC. The gene calls are TRBV4-3 and TRBJ1-2, with D possibly TRBD1 on 5 matching bases. This CDR3 comprises 12 residues. V was pared by 0 bases and J by 8 bases, with 7 bases between. The germline V gene encodes CDR1 LGHNA and CDR2 YSLEER.

The chain couples TRBV2 to TRBJ2-1, with 12 bases lining up with TRBD2. The CDR3 is 19 residues long. Germline values: CDR1 SNHLY, CDR2 FYNNEI. V lost 4 bases, J lost 2 bases, and 12 bases stayed unmatched. This CDR3 is CASSGTSGERGRPYNEQFF. Written as DNA, the CDR3 is TGTGCCAGCAGTGGGACTAGCGGGGAGCGCGGAAGACCCTACAATGAGCAGTTCTTC. Full variable domain (remainder filled in from reference TRBV2 and TRBJ2-1): EPEVTQTPSHQVTQMGQEVILRCVPISNHLYFYWYRQILGQKVEFLVSFYNNEISEKSEIFDDQFSVERPDGSNFTLKIRSTKLEDSAMYFCASSGTSGERGRPYNEQFFGPGTRLTVL.

V gene TRBV6-1 combines with J gene TRBJ2-3, with TRBD2 as a possible D gene (5 bases). The V gene's germline CDR1 is MNHNS and CDR2 SASEGT. V was cut by 6 bases and J by 11 bases, with 18 bases left in between. This CDR3 comprises 13 residues. CDR3 sequence (DNA): TGTGCCAGCAGGGCCCGGGCTCTCGGGGTGCAGTATTTT. Amino acid sequence: CASRARALGVQYF.

This clonotype was observed a handful of times. The chain is built from TRBV10-3 and TRBJ2-5, with D tentatively TRBD1 (5 bases). The CDR3 spans 13 residues. Germline CDR1 is ENHRY and CDR2 is SYGVKD. The V end lost 4 bases, the J end lost 2 bases, and 8 bases lay between the germline ends. For the CDR3, the DNA is TGTGCCATCAGTGCTCAGGGACAAGAGACCCAGTACTTC. Translated, it gives CAISAQGQETQYF.

This clonotype came up a few times. The rearrangement joins TRBV7-9 to TRBJ2-1; 8 nucleotides align to TRBD2. The CDR3 spans 16 residues. V was pared by 3 bases and J by 3 bases, with 7 bases of the junction left unmatched. The V gene's germline CDR1 is SEHNR and CDR2 FQNEAQ (reference sequence). DNA for the CDR3: TGTGCCAGCAGCTTGGTCAGCGGGAGTTACTACAATGAGCAGTTCTTC. Translation gives CASSLVSGSYYNEQFF.

The chain combines TRBV10-3 with TRBJ2-1, with D tentatively TRBD1 or TRBD2 (5 bases each). This CDR3 has 16 residues. Trimming cost V 0 bases and J 4 bases, with 13 bases left between them. The germline CDR1 and CDR2 sequences are ENHRY and SYGVKD. The DNA of the CDR3 is TGTGCCATCAGTGAGTCGGTCAGGGAGACGTACAATGAGCAGTTCTTC. Translation: CAISESVRETYNEQFF.

The V call is TRBV6-2 or TRBV6-3, the J call TRBJ2-2; no clear D gene. Germline V gene lookup returns CDR1 MNHEY and CDR2 SVGEGT. This CDR3 spans 12 amino acids. Trimming cost V 2 bases and J 7 bases, with 5 bases left between them. In DNA, the CDR3 is TGTGCCAGCAGTTACGATGGCGGGGAGCTGTTTTTT. Amino acids: CASSYDGGELFF.

The V gene is TRBV10-3, the J gene TRBJ1-1; D might be TRBD1 (5 bases). Germline CDR1 reads ENHRY; CDR2 reads SYGVKD. Deletions cut 5 bases from V and 1 base from J, with 11 bases between. This CDR3 contains 14 residues. CDR3 residues: CAISSLGGNTEAFF. In nucleotides, the CDR3 is TGTGCCATCAGTAGCCTGGGGGGGAACACTGAAGCTTTCTTT.

This clonotype was counted a few times. The chain uses TRBV7-9 and TRBJ1-2; 7 bases agree with TRBD1. Per germline, CDR1 SEHNR and CDR2 FQNEAQ (reference sequence). Trimming removed 5 bases from V and 8 bases from J; junction bases left unmatched: 8. This CDR3 comprises 13 residues. The CDR3 bases are TGTGCCAGCAGCCCGCAGGGGGTTGGCGGCTACACCTTC. This sequence encodes CASSPQGVGGYTF.

CDR3 sequence: CSVRDQGPDNEQFF. The CDR3, as DNA: TGCAGCGTGAGGGACCAGGGACCTGACAATGAGCAGTTCTTC. This chain connects TRBV29-1 to TRBJ2-1, with D possibly being TRBD1 or TRBD2 (5 bases each). V gave up 6 bases and J gave up 5 bases, with 17 bases separating them. The CDR3 contains 14 residues. CDR1 SQVTM and CDR2 ANQGSEA come from the germline V gene.

V gene TRBV10-3 combines with J gene TRBJ2-3; 9 nucleotides match TRBD1. The CDR3 spans 16 residues. With V trimmed by 7 bases and J by 0 bases, 8 bases remained unmatched. The germline gives CDR1 ENHRY, CDR2 SYGVKD. The CDR3 loop reads CAITQGQGTSTDTQYF. CDR3 nucleotide sequence: TGTGCCATCACCCAGGGACAGGGAACGAGCACAGATACGCAGTATTTT.

This chain joins TRBV5-1 and TRBJ2-2, with D possibly being TRBD2 (6 bases). The CDR3 is made up of 15 amino acids. Germline CDR1 and CDR2: SGHRS and YFSETQ. V was cut by 2 bases and J by 3 bases, with 11 bases left in between. This CDR3 is CASSLPGLYTGELFF. The CDR3 bases are TGCGCCAGCAGCTTACCGGGACTCTACACCGGGGAGCTGTTTTTT.